The rows below give T cell receptor beta chains drawn from one sample of a study of T cells in Graves' hyperthyroidism and ophthalmopathy. Via MiXCR, TCRdb re-called the multiplex PCR reads, giving one row per CDR3 protein. The sample includes approximately 710,000 distinct CDR3 sequences, 17% of them seen just once. Material: blood. The receptor source for this set is a man aged 50 or older with Graves' hyperthyroidism. Both conserved end residues are part of each CDR3. Each record gives: D gene, V gene, clone size, J gene, CDR3 protein, CDR3 DNA. D genes are given only for firm matches. Only part of the rows carry a size: once, few, many, or a class if the clone is expanded.

d_call: NA
v_call: TRBV28
clone_size: few
j_call: TRBJ2-7
cdr3_aa: CASSLDPRGNYEQYF
cdr3_nt: TGTGCCAGCAGTTTAGATCCGAGGGGCAACTACGAGCAGTACTTC

d_call: TRBD1
v_call: TRBV9
clone_size: few
j_call: TRBJ1-1
cdr3_aa: CASSVDSLAGGIGEAFF
cdr3_nt: TGTGCCAGCAGCGTAGACTCGTTAGCAGGGGGTATTGGTGAAGCTTTCTTT

d_call: NA
v_call: TRBV4-3
clone_size: NA
j_call: TRBJ1-3
cdr3_aa: CASSQDLVTGNTIYF
cdr3_nt: TGCGCCAGCAGCCAAGATTTGGTTACTGGAAACACCATATATTTT

d_call: TRBD2
v_call: TRBV7-2
clone_size: many
j_call: TRBJ2-3
cdr3_aa: CASSLEGGSATDTQYF
cdr3_nt: TGTGCCAGCAGCTTAGAGGGCGGGAGTGCGACAGATACGCAGTATTTT

d_call: TRBD2
v_call: TRBV2
clone_size: NA
j_call: TRBJ2-7
cdr3_aa: CASRDSGLAGEQYF
cdr3_nt: TGTGCCAGCAGAGATTCGGGACTAGCGGGCGAGCAGTACTTC

d_call: NA
v_call: TRBV15
clone_size: many
j_call: TRBJ2-7
cdr3_aa: CATSSKSLGGPTLYEQYF
cdr3_nt: TGTGCCACCAGCAGCAAATCTCTGGGGGGGCCTACTCTCTACGAGCAGTACTTC

d_call: NA
v_call: TRBV28
clone_size: many
j_call: TRBJ1-4
cdr3_aa: CASSLIQEEEKLFF
cdr3_nt: TGTGCCAGCAGCCTGATCCAAGAAGAGGAAAAACTGTTTTTT

d_call: NA
v_call: TRBV4-3
clone_size: NA
j_call: TRBJ2-4
cdr3_aa: CASSHLTGIQYF
cdr3_nt: TGCGCCAGCAGCCATTTAACGGGAATTCAGTACTTC

d_call: TRBD2
v_call: TRBV28
clone_size: NA
j_call: TRBJ2-3
cdr3_aa: CASSQDRYSGSTDTQYF
cdr3_nt: TGCGCCAGCAGCCAAGATCGATATAGCGGGAGCACAGATACGCAGTATTTT

d_call: NA
v_call: TRBV7-2
clone_size: many
j_call: TRBJ1-2
cdr3_aa: CASSLVHPGGYTF
cdr3_nt: TGTGCCAGCAGCTTAGTCCATCCAGGGGGCTACACCTTC

d_call: NA
v_call: TRBV5-1
clone_size: few
j_call: TRBJ2-6
cdr3_aa: CASSLPLSEGANVLTF
cdr3_nt: TGCGCCAGCAGCTTGCCGCTTTCCGAAGGGGCCAACGTCCTGACTTTC

d_call: NA
v_call: TRBV30
clone_size: few
j_call: TRBJ1-1
cdr3_aa: CAWNPGGNTEAFF
cdr3_nt: TGTGCCTGGAATCCAGGCGGCAACACTGAAGCTTTCTTT

d_call: NA
v_call: TRBV28
clone_size: many
j_call: TRBJ2-1
cdr3_aa: CASTQTGQLYNEQFF
cdr3_nt: TGTGCCAGCACCCAAACAGGACAGCTCTACAATGAGCAGTTCTTC

d_call: TRBD2
v_call: TRBV7-2
clone_size: NA
j_call: TRBJ2-3
cdr3_aa: CASSLGGTSGTDTQYF
cdr3_nt: TGTGCCAGCAGCTTAGGGGGGACTAGCGGAACAGATACGCAGTATTTT

d_call: TRBD2
v_call: TRBV11-2
clone_size: many
j_call: TRBJ2-7
cdr3_aa: CASSSLLAGEHYEQYF
cdr3_nt: TGTGCCAGCAGCTCCCTACTAGCGGGAGAGCACTACGAGCAGTACTTC

d_call: NA
v_call: TRBV13
clone_size: few
j_call: TRBJ1-4
cdr3_aa: CASSTRERGEKLFF
cdr3_nt: TGTGCCAGCAGCACCAGGGAGAGGGGTGAAAAACTGTTTTTT

d_call: TRBD1
v_call: TRBV28
clone_size: NA
j_call: TRBJ2-1
cdr3_aa: CAVKHRGHSNEQFF
cdr3_nt: TGTGCCGTAAAGCACAGGGGGCATAGCAATGAGCAGTTCTTC

d_call: NA
v_call: TRBV30
clone_size: many
j_call: TRBJ1-2
cdr3_aa: CAWTRVQIGYTF
cdr3_nt: TGTGCCTGGACCAGGGTACAGATAGGCTACACCTTC

d_call: NA
v_call: TRBV7-2
clone_size: NA
j_call: TRBJ2-1
cdr3_aa: CASSFNGPNEQFF
cdr3_nt: TGTGCCAGCAGCTTCAATGGCCCTAATGAGCAGTTCTTC

d_call: TRBD2
v_call: TRBV24-1
clone_size: many
j_call: TRBJ2-1
cdr3_aa: CATSDEGLAVYNEQFF
cdr3_nt: TGTGCCACCAGTGATGAAGGACTAGCGGTCTACAATGAGCAGTTCTTC

d_call: NA
v_call: TRBV15
clone_size: few
j_call: TRBJ1-3
cdr3_aa: CATSRDQGFSGNTIYF
cdr3_nt: TGTGCCACCAGCAGAGACCAGGGGTTCTCTGGAAACACCATATATTTT

d_call: TRBD2
v_call: TRBV5-5
clone_size: few
j_call: TRBJ2-2
cdr3_aa: CASSPMVREDTGELFF
cdr3_nt: TGTGCCAGCAGCCCCATGGTGCGGGAGGACACCGGGGAGCTGTTTTTT

d_call: TRBD1
v_call: TRBV19
clone_size: NA
j_call: TRBJ1-2
cdr3_aa: CASSIADREDNGYTF
cdr3_nt: TGTGCCAGTAGTATTGCCGACAGGGAAGACAATGGCTACACCTTC

d_call: NA
v_call: TRBV29-1
clone_size: once
j_call: TRBJ2-1
cdr3_aa: CSVGRSHDQFF
cdr3_nt: TGCAGCGTGGGGAGGTCCCATGATCAGTTCTTC

d_call: NA
v_call: TRBV24-1
clone_size: many
j_call: TRBJ2-7
cdr3_aa: CATSDFVMSYYEQYF
cdr3_nt: TGTGCCACCAGTGATTTCGTCATGTCCTACTACGAGCAGTACTTC

d_call: TRBD1
v_call: TRBV10-3
clone_size: many
j_call: TRBJ2-3
cdr3_aa: CAISTSGGAADTQYF
cdr3_nt: TGTGCCATCAGCACCTCAGGGGGCGCCGCAGATACGCAGTATTTT

d_call: TRBD1
v_call: TRBV28
clone_size: many
j_call: TRBJ2-6
cdr3_aa: CASSLSGGFSGANVLTF
cdr3_nt: TGTGCCAGCAGTTTGTCAGGGGGCTTCTCTGGGGCCAACGTCCTGACTTTC

d_call: NA
v_call: TRBV15
clone_size: many
j_call: TRBJ1-1
cdr3_aa: CATSRGDVPRVEAFF
cdr3_nt: TGTGCCACCAGCAGAGGGGATGTACCTAGGGTTGAGGCTTTCTTT

d_call: NA
v_call: TRBV18
clone_size: NA
j_call: TRBJ1-5
cdr3_aa: CASSRADSNQPQHF
cdr3_nt: TGTGCCAGCTCACGGGCAGATAGCAATCAGCCCCAGCATTTT

d_call: NA
v_call: TRBV20-1
clone_size: NA
j_call: TRBJ2-1
cdr3_aa: CSAREGGGLNEQFF
cdr3_nt: TGCAGTGCTAGAGAAGGAGGGGGTCTAAATGAGCAGTTCTTC

d_call: TRBD1
v_call: TRBV4-3
clone_size: NA
j_call: TRBJ2-5
cdr3_aa: CASSQRQGRETQYF
cdr3_nt: TGCGCCAGCAGCCAGAGACAGGGGCGAGAGACCCAGTACTTC